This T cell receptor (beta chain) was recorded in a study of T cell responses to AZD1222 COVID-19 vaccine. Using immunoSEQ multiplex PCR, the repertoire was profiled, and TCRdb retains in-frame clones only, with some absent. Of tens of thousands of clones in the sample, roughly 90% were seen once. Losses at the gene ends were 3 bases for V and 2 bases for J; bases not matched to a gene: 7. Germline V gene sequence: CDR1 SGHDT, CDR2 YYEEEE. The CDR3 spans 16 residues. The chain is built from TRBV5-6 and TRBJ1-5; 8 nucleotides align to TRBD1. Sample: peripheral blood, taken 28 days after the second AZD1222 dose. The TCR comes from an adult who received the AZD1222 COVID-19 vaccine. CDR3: CASSSQTGAGNQPQHF. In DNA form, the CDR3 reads TGTGCCAGCAGCTCTCAGACAGGGGCCGGCAATCAGCCCCAGCATTTT.